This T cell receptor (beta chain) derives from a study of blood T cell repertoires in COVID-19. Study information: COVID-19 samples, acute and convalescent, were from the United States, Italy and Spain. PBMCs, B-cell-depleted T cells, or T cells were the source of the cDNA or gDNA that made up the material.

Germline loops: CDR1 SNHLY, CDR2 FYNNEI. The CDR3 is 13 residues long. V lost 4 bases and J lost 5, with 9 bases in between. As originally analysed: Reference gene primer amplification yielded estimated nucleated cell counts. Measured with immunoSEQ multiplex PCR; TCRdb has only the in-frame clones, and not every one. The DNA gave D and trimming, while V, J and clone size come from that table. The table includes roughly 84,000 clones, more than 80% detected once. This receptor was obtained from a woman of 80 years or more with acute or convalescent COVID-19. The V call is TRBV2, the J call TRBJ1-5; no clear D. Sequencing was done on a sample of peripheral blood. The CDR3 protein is CASSVDGDQPQHF. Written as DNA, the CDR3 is TGTGCCAGCAGTGTGGACGGGGATCAGCCCCAGCATTTT. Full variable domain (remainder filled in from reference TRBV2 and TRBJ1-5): EPEVTQTPSHQVTQMGQEVILRCVPISNHLYFYWYRQILGQKVEFLVSFYNNEISEKSEIFDDQFSVERPDGSNFTLKIRSTKLEDSAMYFCASSVDGDQPQHFGDGTRLSIL.